These 21 T cell receptor beta chains originate from one sample sequenced in a study of blood T cell repertoires in COVID-19. Only in-frame clones appear in the TCRdb table, and some are missing; sequencing was by immunoSEQ multiplex PCR. Here the sample spans fewer than 500,000 clones, 75% to 90% being singletons. Material for sequencing was PBMCs or T cells enriched from blood (not recorded which). The source of these receptors is a man between 25 and 39 years old who had recovered from COVID-19.

J is TRBJ2-5 and V is TRBV5-6; TRBD2 agrees at 9 bases. The CDR3 contains 16 residues. V shed 4 bases and J 2 bases; nucleotides not matched to a gene: 9. CDR1 SGHDT and CDR2 YYEEEE come from the germline V gene. CDR3 DNA: TGTGCCAGCAGCGATAGCGGGAGTTTTGGACAAGAGACCCAGTACTTC. Translated: CASSDSGSFGQETQYF.

V usage is TRBV18 and J usage is TRBJ2-1; the match to TRBD2 covers 7 bases. Germline V gene lookup returns CDR1 KGHSH and CDR2 LQKENI. This CDR3 comprises 13 residues. With 8 bases clipped from V and 0 bases from J, the junction kept 1 base outside the gene matches. CDR3 DNA: TGTGCCAGCGGGGGGGGCTCCTACAATGAGCAGTTCTTC. This encodes CASGGGSYNEQFF.

The V and J genes are TRBV28 and TRBJ1-5; D is undetermined. The CDR3 totals 16 residues. The ends were cut back, 8 bases at V and 5 bases at J, with 22 bases in the middle. Germline V gene lookup returns CDR1 MDHEN and CDR2 SYDVKM. CDR3 DNA sequence: TGTGCCAGCGCGACACCATTCCCGGACTCGGATCAGCCCCAGCATTTT. It is translated as CASATPFPDSDQPQHF.

The genes are TRBV19 and TRBJ1-5; D unresolved. The CDR3 loop spans 13 amino acids. Germline V gives CDR1 LNHDA, CDR2 SQIVND (reference sequence). Trimming shortened V by 7 bases and J by 3 bases, and 10 bases separated the two germline ends. The CDR3 sequence: CASKHLFNQPQHF. The CDR3 region has the DNA TGTGCCAGTAAACACCTCTTCAATCAGCCCCAGCATTTT.

This sequence joins TRBV5-6 and TRBJ1-2; D is perhaps TRBD1 (5 bases). The germline V and J ends were trimmed by 0 bases and 5 bases, with 14 bases remaining between them. This CDR3 has 15 amino acids. Per the germline V gene, CDR1 is SGHDT and CDR2 is YYEEEE. The CDR3 protein is CASSLGQGAGYGYTF. The CDR3, as DNA: TGTGCCAGCAGCTTGGGGCAGGGCGCTGGTTATGGCTACACCTTC.

The J gene is TRBJ2-5, the V gene TRBV4-1; 12 positions agree with TRBD2. From germline, CDR1 is MGHRA and CDR2 YSYEKL. The J segment lost 2 bases and the V segment lost 4 bases, leaving 5 bases of the junction unmatched. The CDR3 is 16 amino acids. CDR3 region: CASSPGLAGGQETQYF. In nucleotides, the CDR3 is TGCGCCAGCAGCCCGGGGCTAGCGGGAGGGCAAGAGACCCAGTACTTC.

This chain connects TRBV5-1 to TRBJ2-1, with a tentative D call TRBD1 (5 bases). The CDR3 contains 14 residues. Trimming stripped 4 bases from V and 2 bases from J, with 10 bases between. Germline CDR1 and CDR2: SGHRS and YFSETQ. Written as DNA, the CDR3 is TGCGCCAGCAGCGGGGCTGCCCCCTACAATGAGCAGTTCTTC. This codes for CASSGAAPYNEQFF.

Only one count was recorded for this clone. V gene TRBV29-1 combines with J gene TRBJ1-1; the match to TRBD1 covers 9 bases. The length of the CDR3 is 13 residues. V shed 4 bases and J 2 bases; nucleotides not matched to a gene: 2. Germline CDR1 is SQVTM and CDR2 is ANQGSEA. The CDR3 nucleotides are TGCAGCGTTGGGACAGGGGCCAACACTGAAGCTTTCTTT. This encodes CSVGTGANTEAFF.

This sequence joins TRBV6-1 and TRBJ1-1, with D possibly TRBD1 on 5 matching bases. Germline lookup yields CDR1 MNHNS and CDR2 SASEGT. The V end was cut by 1 base, the J end by 10 bases, with 10 bases between. The CDR3 loop spans 12 amino acids. The CDR3 loop is CASSEVRGTAFF. DNA for the CDR3: TGTGCCAGCAGTGAAGTCCGGGGGACAGCTTTCTTT.

The chain joins TRBV7-8 to TRBJ1-5; no clear D gene. CDR3 size: 17 residues. V was trimmed by 2 bases and J by 0 bases, leaving 14 bases between them. Germline CDR1 and CDR2: SGHVS and FQNEAQ. This chain's CDR3 is CASSLFGQTYSNQPQHF. CDR3 bases: TGTGCCAGCAGCTTATTCGGTCAGACTTATAGCAATCAGCCCCAGCATTTT. Based on the CDR3 plus reference TRBV7-8 and TRBJ1-5, the full variable domain is GAGVSQSPRYKVAKRGQDVALRCDPISGHVSLFWYQQALGQGPEFLTYFQNEAQLDKSGLPSDRFFAERPEGSVSTLKIQRTQQEDSAVYLCASSLFGQTYSNQPQHFGDGTRLSIL.

This clone was picked up one time. The CDR3 coding sequence is TGTGCCAGCAGCCAATGGACAGGCACAGCCTACGAGCAGTACTTC. Translation: CASSQWTGTAYEQYF. V and J are TRBV5-6 and TRBJ2-7; TRBD1 agrees at 7 bases. V trimming: 4 bases; J trimming: 2 bases; junction bases outside the gene matches: 9. The CDR3 is 15 amino acids. CDR1 is SGHDT and CDR2 is YYEEEE in the germline V gene.

This chain connects TRBV5-5 to TRBJ1-5, with 7 nucleotides matching TRBD1. Germline CDR1 is SGHKS and CDR2 is YYEKEE (reference sequence). With 0 bases clipped from V and 5 bases from J, the junction kept 5 bases outside the gene matches. The length of the CDR3 is 15 residues. CDR3 region: CASSLEGQTYQPQHF. The DNA of the CDR3 is TGTGCCAGCAGCTTGGAGGGACAGACCTATCAGCCCCAGCATTTT.

This chain links TRBV19 with TRBJ2-7, with D perhaps matching TRBD1 (5 bases). This CDR3 spans 12 amino acids. Germline CDR1 reads LNHDA; CDR2 reads SQIVND (reference sequence). The V gene lost 5 bases and the J gene lost 5 bases, with 10 bases spanning the gap. CDR3 region: CASSFLGHEQYF. CDR3 coding DNA: TGTGCCAGTAGTTTTCTGGGGCACGAGCAGTACTTC.

The CDR3 DNA reads TGTGCCAGCAGTGAACTCCAGTCCTCTGGAAACACCATATATTTT. Protein sequence: CASSELQSSGNTIYF. This rearrangement joins TRBV2 to TRBJ1-3; D call uncertain. CDR3 length equals 15 residues. Per germline, CDR1 SNHLY and CDR2 FYNNEI. V was clipped by 2 bases and J by 0 bases, with 8 bases between them.

The genes are TRBV3-1 (or the pseudogene TRBV3-2) and TRBJ2-2; 7 positions match TRBD2. CDR3 length: 15 residues. Germline assignment: CDR1 LGHDT and CDR2 YNNKEL (reference sequence). Trimming cost V 3 bases and J 8 bases; bases outside gene matches: 9. CDR3 bases: TGTGCCAGCAGCCACGGACTAGGAACGGCAGGGGAGCTGTTTTTT. Translation gives CASSHGLGTAGELFF.

CDR3 nucleotides: TGTGCCAGCAGCTTAGAATTTGGGGCGGGAGACACTGAAGCTTTCTTT. This gives the protein CASSLEFGAGDTEAFF. The V call is TRBV7-9, the J call TRBJ1-1; the D gene is possibly TRBD1 (5 bases). The CDR3 totals 16 residues. Germline values: CDR1 SEHNR, CDR2 FQNEAQ (reference sequence). Trimming cost V 1 base and J 3 bases, with 15 bases left between them.

This chain links TRBV28 with TRBJ2-1, with 9 positions matching TRBD2. The ends lost 6 bases at V and 6 bases at J; junction bases unmatched: 12. The germline CDR1 and CDR2 sequences are MDHEN and SYDVKM. This CDR3 has 16 amino acids. CDR3: CASRTSGTSIFNEQFF. CDR3 DNA sequence: TGTGCCAGCAGAACATCCGGGACTAGCATTTTCAATGAGCAGTTCTTC.

The chain employs TRBV2 and TRBJ2-7, with D uncertain. The ends were cut back, 6 bases at V and 3 bases at J, with 9 bases in the middle. The CDR3 runs 12 residues. CDR1 is SNHLY, CDR2 FYNNEI, per germline. Here the CDR3 DNA reads TGTGCCAGCAGCACCGACATCTACGAGCAGTACTTC. As protein: CASSTDIYEQYF.

This chain links TRBV5-4 with TRBJ2-1; the match to TRBD2 covers 8 bases. Germline V gene sequence: CDR1 SGHNT, CDR2 YYREEE (reference sequence). CDR3 length equals 15 residues. The ends lost 2 bases at V and 2 bases at J; junction bases unmatched: 3. The CDR3: CASSFGAGAYNEQFF. CDR3 DNA: TGTGCCAGCAGCTTTGGAGCGGGGGCCTACAATGAGCAGTTCTTC.

The CDR3 protein is CASSWALMADTQYF. The CDR3, as DNA: TGTGCCAGCAGCTGGGCCCTGATGGCCGATACGCAGTATTTT. The chain joins TRBV5-8 to TRBJ2-3; no clear D. The ends were cut back, 3 bases at V and 6 bases at J, with 14 bases in the middle. The CDR3 is made up of 14 amino acids. Germline assignment: CDR1 SGHTS and CDR2 YDEGEE.

DNA of the CDR3: TGTGCCACCAGCAGAGATAATCTCCGCCCGACGGGGGGCAGGCCTGAAAAACTGTTTTTT. It translates to CATSRDNLRPTGGRPEKLFF. The chain is built from TRBV15 and TRBJ1-4; a possible D gene is TRBD1 (6 bases). The CDR3 totals 20 residues. V shed 0 bases and J shed 7 bases, with 27 bases lying between them. Germline V gene lookup returns CDR1 LNHNV and CDR2 YYDKDF (reference sequence).